The 18 T cell receptor beta chains listed next were all sequenced from one sample in a study of post-analysis software for immune sequencing data (dated by TCRdb to 2013 to 2016). Overall results and qualifications from the work: Patients showed significantly higher frequencies than controls for 4 or 5 TRBV segments, among them TRBV5-6, TRBV5-1 and TRBV20-1.

Receptor libraries were prepared by PCR. The sample was run on an Illumina HiSeq 2500. Unique molecular identifiers were incorporated into TCR beta cDNA libraries to reduce PCR and sequencing biases. TCRdb trimmed public reads at Q25 via fastp, called clones via MiXCR and kept in-frame beta chains. For every CDR3 protein sequence, its rows merge into one entry that carries the most common genes and DNA. In all, the sample holds roughly 600,000 distinct CDR3 sequences, and 44% of those were seen once. The ten largest account for roughly 1.8% of the sample. These receptors have no known antigen. Source material: blood. Receptor source: a girl aged 10 to 17 with multiple sclerosis.

There are a few counts of this clonotype. The chain recombines TRBV12-3 or TRBV12-4 with TRBJ2-7, with unresolved D. The closer fit of TRBJ2-5 to the DNA end suggests the J call may be wrong. This CDR3 spans 14 amino acids. Here the CDR3 reads CASSLAPGDETQYF. In DNA, the CDR3 is TGTGCCAGCAGTTTAGCGCCTGGGGATGAGACCCAGTACTTC.

In this sample, this clonotype turned up once. V is TRBV18 and J is TRBJ2-1; either TRBD1 or TRBD2 may supply D (5 bases each). This CDR3 contains 16 residues. Looked up from germline, CDR1 is KGHSH and CDR2 is LQKENI. Trimming stripped 4 bases from V and 0 bases from J, with 13 bases between. CDR3 coding DNA: TGTGCCAGCTCACGACCGGGACGGTACTCCTACAATGAGCAGTTCTTC. It codes for CASSRPGRYSYNEQFF. The full variable domain, in which reference TRBV18 and TRBJ2-1 provide the parts outside the CDR3, is NAGVMQNPRHLVRRRGQEARLRCSPMKGHSHVYWYRQLPEEGLKFMVYLQKENIIDESGMPKERFSAEFPKEGPSILRIQQVVRGDSAAYFCASSRPGRYSYNEQFFGPGTRLTVL.

This clonotype was detected a few times. V is TRBV30 and J is TRBJ2-7; unclear D gene. The germline V gene encodes CDR1 GTSNPN and CDR2 SVGIG (reference sequence). The V and J ends lost 1 base and 8 bases respectively, with 18 bases between them. CDR3 size: 14 residues. The CDR3, as DNA: TGTGCCTGGAGTGAAGGATATTCCTTACGACAGCAGTACTTC. Its translation: CAWSEGYSLRQQYF.

In its sample, this clonotype was seen a few times. J is TRBJ2-7 and V is TRBV6-1; D ambiguous. With 10 bases removed from V and 3 bases from J, the gap between germline ends came to 13 bases. Germline CDR1 reads MNHNS; CDR2 reads SASEGT. This CDR3 comprises 12 residues. The CDR3 reads CATHLLLYEQYF. CDR3 DNA sequence: TGTGCCACCCACTTACTCCTCTACGAGCAGTACTTC.

This clonotype was found a few times. The chain recombines TRBV12-5 with TRBJ2-3, with TRBD1 matching 9 bases. V lost 5 bases to trimming and J lost 3 bases; unmatched junction nucleotides: 6. The CDR3 length is 15 residues. Germline V gene sequence: CDR1 LGHNT, CDR2 FRNRAP. CDR3 DNA: TGTGCTAGTGGTCCCGGACAGGGGATAACAGATACGCAGTATTTT. Protein product: CASGPGQGITDTQYF.

The chain couples TRBV7-2 to TRBJ2-7; 8 positions match TRBD2. Germline V CDR1 and CDR2: SGHTA, FQGNSA. V lost 5 bases, J lost 5 bases, and 11 bases stayed unmatched. The CDR3 covers 15 residues. The CDR3 loop reads CASSPPTGGPHEQYF. CDR3 nucleotides: TGTGCCAGCAGCCCCCCTACGGGAGGGCCGCACGAGCAGTACTTC.

This clonotype was counted only a few times. The chain is built from TRBV27 and TRBJ2-7; D is perhaps TRBD1 (6 bases). Per germline, CDR1 MNHEY and CDR2 SMNVEV (reference sequence). The CDR3 loop spans 13 amino acids. The V end lost 6 bases, the J end lost 5 bases, and 14 bases lay between the germline ends. CDR3: CASRGGGPDEQYF. CDR3 nucleotide sequence: TGTGCCAGCAGAGGTGGGGGCCCCGACGAGCAGTACTTC.

The rearrangement links TRBV5-1 to TRBJ2-1; the D gene is possibly TRBD2 (6 bases). The CDR3 contains 15 residues. Germline CDR1 SGHRS, CDR2 YFSETQ. Between the trimmed V and J ends, which lost 4 bases and 7 bases, there was a span of 18 bases. The CDR3 nucleotides read TGCGCCAGCAGCCAGTCCAGGACTATGAGGAATGAGCAGTTCTTC. It is translated as CASSQSRTMRNEQFF.

Here the CDR3 DNA reads TGCGCCAGCAGCTTGGTTGGGGGCGAGACTGAAGCTTTCTTT. Residues: CASSLVGGETEAFF. The chain recombines TRBV5-1 with TRBJ1-1, with D perhaps matching TRBD1 (6 bases). V was cut by 0 bases and J by 5 bases, with 11 bases left in between. CDR3 length: 14 residues. Germline V CDR1 and CDR2: SGHRS, YFSETQ.

DNA for the CDR3: TGTGCCATCAGGGGGGCCAGCGCTGAAGCTTTCTTT. Protein: CAIRGASAEAFF. The chain joins TRBV10-3 to TRBJ1-1; D might be TRBD1 (6 bases). Per the germline V gene, CDR1 is ENHRY and CDR2 is SYGVKD. V was cut by 6 bases and J by 6 bases, with 11 bases left in between. The CDR3 extends over 12 amino acids.

This clonotype was observed a handful of times. V gene TRBV12-3 or TRBV12-4 combines with J gene TRBJ2-3, with 13 bases fitting TRBD2. The CDR3 runs to 17 residues. J gave up 2 bases and V 5 bases, and 7 bases lay outside the gene matches. In nucleotides, the CDR3 is TGTGCCAGCAGTGTACCGGGACTAGCGGGGTTCACAGATACGCAGTATTTT. Translation gives CASSVPGLAGFTDTQYF.

V and J are TRBV15 and TRBJ1-2, with a tentative D call TRBD1 (5 bases). CDR1 LNHNV and CDR2 YYDKDF come from the germline V gene (reference sequence). The CDR3 has 16 amino acids. With 0 bases removed from V and 6 bases from J, the gap between germline ends came to 17 bases. The CDR3 coding sequence is TGTGCCACCAGCAGAGATCCCTCGGCGGGGCTCCATGGCTACACCTTC. This gives the protein CATSRDPSAGLHGYTF.

This clonotype showed up just a few times. V is TRBV10-3 and J is TRBJ1-5, with D possibly being TRBD1 (6 bases). The CDR3 has 14 amino acids. V was clipped by 2 bases and J by 9 bases, with 14 bases between them. Germline V CDR1 and CDR2: ENHRY, SYGVKD. The CDR3 DNA follows: TGTGCCATCAGTGAGACAGGGCCCCAGGGGCCCCAGCATTTT. It yields the protein CAISETGPQGPQHF.

The V call is TRBV14, the J call TRBJ2-5; D ambiguous. The CDR3 has 14 residues. Trimming shortened V by 0 bases and J by 7 bases, and 12 bases separated the two germline ends. The V gene's germline CDR1 is SGHDN and CDR2 FVKESK. The CDR3 loop reads CASSQDRYRRTQYF. The CDR3 DNA reads TGTGCCAGCAGCCAAGATCGGTATCGAAGGACCCAGTACTTC.

Comments on this clonotype: Mismatch with germline at one junction end may stem from a read error. The rearrangement uses TRBV7-9 and TRBJ2-1; D gene ambiguous. The CDR3 sequence is 13 residues long. Germline V gene data show CDR1 as SEHNR and CDR2 as FQNEAQ (reference sequence). The CDR3 nucleotides read TGTGCCAGCAGCTTAATGGGCGGCAATGGGCAGTTCTTC. Its translation: CASSLMGGNGQFF.

This clonotype came up a few times. The chain uses TRBV6-1 and TRBJ1-1; 7 nucleotides match TRBD1. J gave up 3 bases and V 5 bases, and 6 bases lay outside the gene matches. This CDR3 contains 14 residues. Germline V gives CDR1 MNHNS, CDR2 SASEGT. The CDR3 loop reads CASSRAGQDTEAFF. The DNA for the CDR3 is TGTGCCAGCAGTAGAGCCGGACAGGACACTGAAGCTTTCTTT.

The table lists this clonotype with a few counts. The J gene is TRBJ2-7, the V gene TRBV4-2; 9 nucleotides match TRBD2. The V gene end was trimmed by 5 bases and the J gene end by 4 bases; junction bases not matched to a gene: 12. Germline CDR1 and CDR2: LGHNA and YNFKEQ. CDR3 length equals 16 residues. CDR3 in DNA: TGTGCCAGCAGCAAGACGGGCGGGGGGGCCTTGTACGAGCAGTACTTC. Protein sequence: CASSKTGGGALYEQYF.

This chain uses TRBV15 with TRBJ2-7, with 12 positions matching TRBD2. V was clipped by 5 bases and J by 1 base; unmatched bases: 6. Germline-derived CDR1 and CDR2 are LNHNV and YYDKDF (reference sequence). This CDR3 spans 16 amino acids. In DNA, the CDR3 is TGTGCCACCAGCTTTGGACTAGCGGGACCGTCCTACGAGCAGTACTTC. Protein sequence: CATSFGLAGPSYEQYF.